One and the same sample provided the 30 T cell receptor beta chains below, sequenced in a study of chemoradiotherapy in HPV16-positive cancers. The data were produced by immunoSEQ multiplex PCR, yet TCRdb's version contains in-frame clones alone and is incomplete. The data show approximately 32,000 clones, about four fifths seen once. The sequencing here drew on blood, taken from a patient who underwent chemoradiotherapy. The source is a human donor with HPV-associated anogenital cancer.

This clone has a single count. The rearrangement uses TRBV7-2 and TRBJ2-3; 8 bases line up with TRBD2. CDR1 is SGHTA, CDR2 FQGNSA, per germline. The CDR3 is 19 amino acids. Losses at the gene ends were 3 bases for V and 7 bases for J; bases not matched to a gene: 21. The CDR3 region has the DNA TGTGCCAGCAGCTTTTGGGTGTTGCGGGGGGCGAGTGATTCGAATACGCAGTATTTT. Protein product: CASSFWVLRGASDSNTQYF.

The sample holds one count of this clone. The chain links TRBV2 to TRBJ1-1, with TRBD1 identical over 9 bases. Trimming cost V 0 bases and J 4 bases; bases outside gene matches: 12. Germline lookup yields CDR1 SNHLY and CDR2 FYNNEI. The CDR3 is made up of 18 amino acids. The CDR3 sequence: CASSEALRGQGRGTEAFF. The DNA for the CDR3 is TGTGCCAGCAGTGAAGCGCTTCGGGGACAGGGTCGGGGCACTGAAGCTTTCTTT.

The chain couples TRBV18 to TRBJ2-1; D tentatively fits TRBD1 or TRBD2 (5 bases each). This CDR3 comprises 16 residues. The germline CDR1 and CDR2 sequences are KGHSH and LQKENI. The ends were cut back, 3 bases at V and 5 bases at J, with 17 bases in the middle. The DNA for the CDR3 is TGTGCCAGCTCACCGCCCGGGCTCACGGGACACAATGAGCAGTTCTTC. This encodes CASSPPGLTGHNEQFF.

The chain recombines TRBV4-2 with TRBJ1-1; no definite D call. Germline values: CDR1 LGHNA, CDR2 YNFKEQ. The CDR3 is 13 amino acids. The germline V and J ends were trimmed by 4 bases and 1 base, with 7 bases remaining between them. The CDR3 protein is CASSREENTEAFF. CDR3 DNA: TGTGCCAGCAGCCGGGAGGAGAACACTGAAGCTTTCTTT.

The chain joins TRBV15 to TRBJ2-7; D is perhaps TRBD1 (6 bases). The V and J ends lost 0 bases and 0 bases respectively, with 9 bases between them. Germline assignment: CDR1 LNHNV and CDR2 YYDKDF (reference sequence). The CDR3 has 15 residues. The CDR3 protein is CATSRELDSSYEQYF. In nucleotides, the CDR3 is TGTGCCACCAGCAGAGAATTGGACAGCTCCTACGAGCAGTACTTC.

The chain combines TRBV21-1 with TRBJ2-3; the D call in the table, TRBD2, was not verified against the DNA. TRBV21-1 is classified as a pseudogene. The CDR3 runs 16 residues. CDR3 region: CASSIWRGSSTDTQYF. The CDR3 bases are TGTGCCAGCAGCATATGGAGGGGCTCAAGCACAGATACGCAGTATTTT.

The chain uses TRBV18 and TRBJ1-1; D is unresolved. Germline CDR1 is KGHSH and CDR2 is LQKENI. The germline V and J ends were trimmed by 3 bases and 1 base, with 9 bases remaining between them. The CDR3 contains 14 residues. The CDR3, as DNA: TGTGCCAGCTCACCTTTCACGGCGAACACTGAAGCTTTCTTT. It encodes CASSPFTANTEAFF. The entire variable domain, with the rest obtained from reference TRBV18 and TRBJ1-1, is as follows: NAGVMQNPRHLVRRRGQEARLRCSPMKGHSHVYWYRQLPEEGLKFMVYLQKENIIDESGMPKERFSAEFPKEGPSILRIQQVVRGDSAAYFCASSPFTANTEAFFGQGTRLTVV.

The J gene is TRBJ1-1, the V gene TRBV11-1; tentatively, D is TRBD1 (6 bases). V gave up 8 bases and J gave up 6 bases, with 22 bases separating them. The CDR3 consists of 15 residues. CDR1 and CDR2 (germline): SGHAT, FQDESV (reference sequence). CDR3 sequence: CASSTSTVGGPEAFF. In DNA, the CDR3 is TGTGCCAGCTCCACCTCAACCGTAGGGGGGCCTGAAGCTTTCTTT.

This clone was detected once. The V gene is TRBV28, the J gene TRBJ1-2, with a possible D match to TRBD1 (5 bases). The CDR3 consists of 13 residues. Trimming left V 5 bases short and J 1 base short, with 8 bases between. Germline CDR1 is MDHEN and CDR2 is SYDVKM. The CDR3 here is CASSGQGNYGYTF. The CDR3 bases are TGTGCCAGCAGTGGCCAGGGTAACTATGGCTACACCTTC.

The chain has TRBV6-5 and TRBJ1-2; 8 nucleotides line up with TRBD1. The ends lost 6 bases at V and 6 bases at J; junction bases unmatched: 9. CDR3 length: 14 amino acids. Germline values: CDR1 MNHEY, CDR2 SVGAGI. Written as DNA, the CDR3 is TGTGCCAGCAGCTCCAGGACAGGGTCGCATGGCTACACCTTC. Its protein is CASSSRTGSHGYTF.

The CDR3 sequence is CASRPGGSSTDTQYF. In nucleotides, the CDR3 is TGCGCCAGCAGACCGGGGGGATCTAGCACAGATACGCAGTATTTT. This rearrangement joins TRBV10-2 to TRBJ2-3, with TRBD2 matching over 7 bases. The J segment lost 0 bases and the V segment lost 6 bases, leaving 6 bases of the junction unmatched. The CDR3 runs 15 residues. The germline V gene has CDR1 WSHSY and CDR2 SAAADI.

The genes are TRBV7-2 and TRBJ2-1; TRBD2 matches at 10 bases. The CDR3 sequence is 16 residues long. Losses at the gene ends were 4 bases for V and 2 bases for J; bases not matched to a gene: 5. Germline-derived CDR1 and CDR2 are SGHTA and FQGNSA. CDR3 loop: CASSSLAGGTYNEQFF. The CDR3, as DNA: TGTGCCAGCAGCTCCTTAGCGGGGGGAACCTACAATGAGCAGTTCTTC.

The chain recombines TRBV7-2 with TRBJ1-1; TRBD1 is a possible D gene (5 bases). Looked up from germline, CDR1 is SGHTA and CDR2 is FQGNSA. The CDR3 has 13 amino acids. Trimming took off 4 bases at V and 5 bases at J, with 11 bases between the two ends. As DNA, the CDR3 is TGTGCCAGCAGCTCAACTAGGGGTACTGAAGCTTTCTTT. Protein product: CASSSTRGTEAFF. Looking up the rest from reference TRBV7-2 and TRBJ1-1 gives the full variable domain: GAGVSQSPSNKVTEKGKDVELRCDPISGHTALYWYRQSLGQGLEFLIYFQGNSAPDKSGLPSDRFSAERTGGSVSTLTIQRTQQEDSAVYLCASSSTRGTEAFFGQGTRLTVV.

The V call is TRBV7-8, the J call TRBJ1-5; D is possibly TRBD1 (6 bases). In germline, CDR1 is SGHVS, CDR2 FQNEAQ. Deletions cut 1 base from V and 2 bases from J, with 12 bases between. The CDR3 has 16 residues. The DNA for the CDR3 is TGTGCCAGCAGCTTAGGAACGGGGGCGGGCAATCAGCCCCAGCATTTT. As protein: CASSLGTGAGNQPQHF.

V and J are TRBV7-8 and TRBJ2-7, with TRBD1 matching over 9 bases. The CDR3 is 15 amino acids. Germline V gives CDR1 SGHVS, CDR2 FQNEAQ. V gave up 5 bases and J gave up 4 bases; unmatched junction bases: 9. The CDR3 sequence is CASSQGQGTEYEQYF. CDR3 DNA sequence: TGTGCCAGCAGCCAGGGACAGGGAACAGAGTACGAGCAGTACTTC.

This chain joins TRBV11-2 and TRBJ1-4; D gene ambiguous. CDR1 is SGHAT, CDR2 FQNNGV, per germline. V was pared by 4 bases and J by 0 bases, with 6 bases between. This CDR3 comprises 14 residues. The CDR3 bases are TGTGCCAGCAGCTCCGATACAACTAATGAAAAACTGTTTTTT. This gives the protein CASSSDTTNEKLFF.

This sequence joins TRBV7-3 and TRBJ1-6; 8 positions match TRBD1. With V trimmed by 3 bases and J by 7 bases, 2 bases remained unmatched. The germline CDR1 and CDR2 sequences are SGHTA and FQGTGA. The CDR3 runs 14 residues. CDR3 coding DNA: TGTGCCAGCAGCTTTGGACAGGGCAATTCACCCCTCCACTTT. Residues: CASSFGQGNSPLHF.

This clone was recorded once. The CDR3 loop is CASSLGTGEAGELFF. The CDR3 region has the DNA TGTGCCAGCAGCTTAGGTACAGGGGAGGCCGGGGAGCTGTTTTTT. The chain is built from TRBV7-9 and TRBJ2-2; D perhaps matches TRBD1 (7 bases). The V end lost 1 base, the J end lost 6 bases, and 12 bases lay between the germline ends. CDR3 length: 15 residues. Per the germline V gene, CDR1 is SEHNR and CDR2 is FQNEAQ (reference sequence).

V usage is TRBV5-4 and J usage is TRBJ1-1, with 8 positions matching TRBD1. The germline CDR1 and CDR2 sequences are SGHNT and YYREEE (reference sequence). CDR3 length equals 15 residues. With 0 bases clipped from V and 1 base from J, the junction kept 2 bases outside the gene matches. CDR3 coding DNA: TGTGCCAGCAGCTTGGGGACAGGGAAGAACACTGAAGCTTTCTTT. Protein sequence: CASSLGTGKNTEAFF.

CDR3 in amino acids: CASSLELAGGYEQYF. The CDR3 region has the DNA TGTGCCAGCAGCTTAGAGCTAGCGGGGGGGTACGAGCAGTACTTC. The chain is built from TRBV7-8 and TRBJ2-7; 12 nucleotides align to TRBD2. The CDR3 covers 15 residues. J was trimmed by 4 bases and V by 1 base; bases with no gene match: 2. Germline V gene lookup returns CDR1 SGHVS and CDR2 FQNEAQ.

The chain uses TRBV9 and TRBJ2-5; D is perhaps TRBD1 or TRBD2 (6 bases each). Germline V gene sequence: CDR1 SGDLS, CDR2 YYNGEE. V dropped 3 bases and J dropped 5 bases, with 17 bases sitting between them. The CDR3 contains 15 residues. The CDR3 spells CASSDGGGQMETQYF. CDR3 DNA: TGTGCCAGCAGCGACGGGGGCGGGCAGATGGAGACCCAGTACTTC. Full variable domain (missing parts from reference TRBV9 and TRBJ2-5): DSGVTQTPKHLITATGQRVTLRCSPRSGDLSVYWYQQSLDQGLQFLIQYYNGEERAKGNILERFSAQQFPDLHSELNLSSLELGDSALYFCASSDGGGQMETQYFGPGTRLLVL.

This rearrangement joins TRBV6-1 to TRBJ1-5; D may be TRBD1 (5 bases). The germline CDR1 and CDR2 sequences are MNHNS and SASEGT. The V and J ends lost 1 base and 9 bases respectively, with 13 bases between them. This CDR3 region has 14 residues. The CDR3 nucleotides read TGTGCCAGCAGTGAAGAGGGGTCATATGGGCCCCAGCATTTT. Its protein product is CASSEEGSYGPQHF.

V and J are TRBV27 and TRBJ2-7, with D tentatively TRBD2 (7 bases). CDR1 is MNHEY and CDR2 is SMNVEV in the germline V gene (reference sequence). CDR3 length equals 14 residues. The V and J ends lost 3 bases and 4 bases respectively, with 13 bases between them. The CDR3 here is CASSLAGARYEQYF. CDR3 nucleotide sequence: TGTGCCAGCAGTTTGGCGGGGGCGAGGTACGAGCAGTACTTC.

V gene TRBV9 combines with J gene TRBJ1-1; 8 bases fit TRBD1. The CDR3 runs to 17 residues. J lost 4 bases, V lost 3 bases, and 14 bases had no gene match. Germline assignment: CDR1 SGDLS and CDR2 YYNGEE. CDR3 loop: CASSAPDRDRYITEAFF. For the CDR3, the DNA is TGTGCCAGCAGCGCCCCCGACAGGGACAGGTATATCACTGAAGCTTTCTTT.

The CDR3 sequence: CASSLAGSNTIYF. The DNA of the CDR3 is TGTGCCAGCAGCTTAGCTGGGTCGAACACCATATATTTT. The chain carries TRBV7-2 and TRBJ1-3; no firm D call. The CDR3 is made up of 13 amino acids. Germline assignment: CDR1 SGHTA and CDR2 FQGNSA. Between the trimmed V and J ends, which lost 0 bases and 7 bases, there was a span of 7 bases.

The chain employs TRBV27 and TRBJ1-4; D is undetermined. This CDR3 has 16 amino acids. Looked up from germline, CDR1 is MNHEY and CDR2 is SMNVEV (reference sequence). V lost 6 bases and J 3 bases, leaving 17 bases between the germline ends. CDR3 DNA: TGTGCCAGCAGCGGCCACCATACCGGGGCTAATGAAAAACTGTTTTTT. Translated: CASSGHHTGANEKLFF.

This rearrangement joins TRBV7-3 to TRBJ2-1; 7 positions match TRBD1. This CDR3 has 14 amino acids. Germline lookup yields CDR1 SGHTA and CDR2 FQGTGA. Trimming cost V 5 bases and J 0 bases; bases outside gene matches: 1. CDR3 bases: TGTGCCAGCAGCCGGGACAGCTCCTACAATGAGCAGTTCTTC. As protein: CASSRDSSYNEQFF.

This chain links TRBV19 with TRBJ1-2; no clear D. CDR3 length: 14 residues. The ends were cut back, 6 bases at V and 1 base at J, with 12 bases in the middle. Germline CDR1 reads LNHDA; CDR2 reads SQIVND (reference sequence). CDR3 DNA sequence: TGTGCCAGTAGATCCCCCGGATTTAACTATGGCTACACCTTC. Its protein is CASRSPGFNYGYTF.

The gene calls are TRBV7-2 and TRBJ1-4, with unresolved D. V was clipped by 1 base and J by 7 bases, with 10 bases between them. The CDR3 is made up of 14 amino acids. Germline assignment: CDR1 SGHTA and CDR2 FQGNSA. The CDR3, as DNA: TGTGCCAGCAGCTTAGGGAGGGAAACTGAAAAACTGTTTTTT. Translated, it gives CASSLGRETEKLFF.

The chain couples TRBV10-3 to TRBJ1-5, with D uncertain. Trimming shortened V by 4 bases and J by 4 bases, and 8 bases separated the two germline ends. The CDR3 consists of 13 residues. Germline V gene sequence: CDR1 ENHRY, CDR2 SYGVKD. The CDR3 DNA sequence: TGTGCCATCAGTGTGGAGGGTAATCAGCCCCAGCATTTT. Residues: CAISVEGNQPQHF.